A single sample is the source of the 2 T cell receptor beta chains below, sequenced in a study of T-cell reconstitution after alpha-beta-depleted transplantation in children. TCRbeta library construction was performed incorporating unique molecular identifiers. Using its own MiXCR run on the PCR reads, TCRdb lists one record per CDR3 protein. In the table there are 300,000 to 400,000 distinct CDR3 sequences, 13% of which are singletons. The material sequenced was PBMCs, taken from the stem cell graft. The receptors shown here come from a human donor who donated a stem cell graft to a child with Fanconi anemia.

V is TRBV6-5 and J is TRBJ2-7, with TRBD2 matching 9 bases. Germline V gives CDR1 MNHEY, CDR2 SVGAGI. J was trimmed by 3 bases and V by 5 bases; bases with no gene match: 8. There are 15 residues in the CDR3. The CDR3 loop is CASSPRAGGLYEQYF. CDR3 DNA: TGTGCCAGCAGTCCTCGAGCGGGGGGCCTCTACGAGCAGTACTTC.

This chain's CDR3 is CASSVFSGITDTQYF. The CDR3 DNA reads TGTGCCAGCAGCGTCTTCTCAGGGATAACAGATACGCAGTATTTT. V gene TRBV9 combines with J gene TRBJ2-3; the D gene is possibly TRBD1 (5 bases). The germline CDR1 and CDR2 sequences are SGDLS and YYNGEE. Trimming cost V 2 bases and J 3 bases, with 13 bases left between them. CDR3 length: 15 amino acids.